The 18 T cell receptor beta chains reported below all come from one sample, sequenced in a study of vaccination and CD4 T cells after COVID-19 (dated by TCRdb to between 2020 and 2023). Receptor libraries were prepared by PCR. The sequencing machine was an Illumina iSeq 100. DNA from cultured CD4+ T cells was subjected to TCR sequencing with the Oncomine TCR Beta short-read assay at the Johns Hopkins FTIC core. TCRdb reworked the public reads: Q25 trimming with fastp, MiXCR clone assembly, productive beta chains retained. For every CDR3 protein sequence, its rows merge into one entry that carries the most common genes and DNA. Recorded for this sample are about 18,000 distinct CDR3 sequences; 51% of them occurred a single time. In total, the top ten clones hold 21% of the sample. The time point label, as the study defines it: late sampling 161 to 241 days after vaccination in three convalescent patients. The meaning of the sample's treatment or condition label: approximately nine-day PBMC culture with coronavirus spike peptide pools or control peptides (ViraFEST assay).

Their antigens remain unidentified. This sample comprised CD4+ T cells from blood, cultured in vitro, obtained about 7 months after SARS-CoV-2 vaccination. The receptors here all came from a human donor who had recovered from COVID-19.

V is TRBV11-3 and J is TRBJ1-5, with a tentative D call TRBD1 (5 bases). The CDR3 is 16 residues long. Looked up from germline, CDR1 is SGHNT and CDR2 is YENEEA. V gave up 5 bases and J gave up 1 base, with 15 bases separating them. CDR3 bases: TGTGCCAGCAGCCCGATCAGGGATGTAAGCAATCAGCCCCAGCATTTT. Its translation is CASSPIRDVSNQPQHF.

This clonotype was counted a few times. The chain links TRBV20-1 to TRBJ1-4; no firm D call. The germline V gene has CDR1 DFQATT and CDR2 SNEGSKA (reference sequence). The CDR3 runs 14 residues. V lost 3 bases, J lost 8 bases, and 16 bases lay in between. CDR3 nucleotides: TGCAGTGCTAGTGGTCCGTCCTCAAGGGAAAAACTGTTTTTT. Protein product: CSASGPSSREKLFF.

The chain carries TRBV19 and TRBJ1-1; D uncertain. V lost 3 bases and J lost 5, with 10 bases in between. Germline V CDR1 and CDR2: LNHDA, SQIVND (reference sequence). The length of the CDR3 is 13 residues. This CDR3 reads CASSILRQTEAFF. The CDR3 DNA reads TGTGCCAGTAGTATTTTACGGCAGACTGAAGCTTTCTTT.

This chain connects TRBV19 to TRBJ2-7; D may be TRBD1 (6 bases). The V gene's germline CDR1 is LNHDA and CDR2 SQIVND (reference sequence). Trimming removed 5 bases from V and 4 bases from J, with 15 bases in between. The CDR3 covers 14 residues. The CDR3 reads CASSLSVRGYEQYF. The CDR3 DNA reads TGTGCCAGTAGTTTATCGGTCAGGGGTTACGAGCAGTACTTC.

J is TRBJ2-7 and V is TRBV20-1, with D unclear. Germline CDR1 is DFQATT and CDR2 is SNEGSKA (reference sequence). Trimming stripped 5 bases from V and 1 base from J, with 15 bases between. The CDR3 extends over 14 amino acids. The CDR3 sequence: CSAQTHYASYEQYF. The CDR3 coding sequence is TGCAGTGCTCAAACCCACTACGCATCCTACGAGCAGTACTTC.

The rearrangement joins TRBV2 to TRBJ2-2; D remains unclear. Trimming left V 8 bases short and J 1 base short, with 14 bases between. Germline CDR1 is SNHLY and CDR2 is FYNNEI. This CDR3 comprises 15 residues. As DNA, the CDR3 is TGTGCCAGCGGCGCCCAGGCTCTGAACACCGGGGAGCTGTTTTTT. Translation gives CASGAQALNTGELFF.

This clonotype is labeled as medium-sized. This chain joins TRBV11-3 and TRBJ2-7; D possibly corresponds to TRBD1 (6 bases). Germline assignment: CDR1 SGHNT and CDR2 YENEEA. The CDR3 is 16 residues long. Trimming left V 1 base short and J 2 bases short, with 15 bases between. CDR3 sequence (DNA): TGTGCCAGCAGCTTAGGTTTGCAGGGGTCCCCCTACGAGCAGTACTTC. Encoded protein: CASSLGLQGSPYEQYF.

This chain connects TRBV6-5 to TRBJ2-5; D call uncertain. CDR3 size: 15 residues. V was pared by 0 bases and J by 4 bases, with 12 bases between. Germline assignment: CDR1 MNHEY and CDR2 SVGAGI. The CDR3 DNA is TGTGCCAGCAGTTACTCGAGGCAGAAAGGAGAGACCCAGTACTTC. Translating it yields CASSYSRQKGETQYF.

The gene calls are TRBV7-2 and TRBJ2-3; D is perhaps TRBD2 (6 bases). V shed 10 bases and J shed 4 bases, with 21 bases lying between them. Looked up from germline, CDR1 is SGHTA and CDR2 is FQGNSA. The CDR3 is 15 residues long. CDR3 sequence reads: CATHRGLARADTQYF. The DNA of the CDR3 is TGTGCCACCCATAGGGGACTGGCTAGGGCAGATACGCAGTATTTT.

About this clonotype itself: Germline and junction disagree at one end, which may indicate a read error. The chain carries TRBV20-1 and TRBJ2-4; TRBD1 might be the D (6 bases). The CDR3 spans 11 residues. The germline V gene has CDR1 DFQATT and CDR2 SNEGSKA (reference sequence). CDR3 loop: CSAQGMNIQHF. The DNA of the CDR3 is TGCAGTGCGCAGGGGATGAACATTCAGCACTTC.

The V and J genes are TRBV7-2 and TRBJ2-6; tentative D call: TRBD1 (5 bases). Trimming shortened V by 1 base and J by 2 bases, and 6 bases separated the two germline ends. The CDR3 has 15 residues. In germline, CDR1 is SGHTA, CDR2 FQGNSA. The DNA of the CDR3 is TGTGCCAGCAGCTTAGAGGGGACTGGGGCCAACGTCCTGACTTTC. It is translated as CASSLEGTGANVLTF.

The CDR3 here is CASTLGQGGYGYTF. CDR3 nucleotides: TGTGCCAGCACCCTGGGACAGGGGGGCTATGGCTACACCTTC. The chain uses TRBV2 and TRBJ1-2, with TRBD1 identical over 11 bases. Germline CDR1 is SNHLY and CDR2 is FYNNEI. V was pared by 7 bases and J by 4 bases, with 5 bases of the junction left unmatched. This CDR3 has 14 residues. Supplemented by reference TRBV2 and TRBJ1-2, the full variable domain reads EPEVTQTPSHQVTQMGQEVILRCVPISNHLYFYWYRQILGQKVEFLVSFYNNEISEKSEIFDDQFSVERPDGSNFTLKIRSTKLEDSAMYFCASTLGQGGYGYTFGSGTRLTVV.

The chain links TRBV2 to TRBJ2-7, with TRBD2 identical over 9 bases. CDR1 is SNHLY and CDR2 is FYNNEI in the germline V gene. The CDR3 spans 13 residues. Germline trimming cut 6 bases from V and 7 bases from J; bases unmatched to any gene: 7. The CDR3 loop is CASSGILAGEQYF. CDR3 coding DNA: TGTGCCAGCAGCGGTATACTAGCGGGTGAGCAGTACTTC.

The gene calls are TRBV6-1 and TRBJ2-5, with a possible D match to TRBD1 (5 bases). The V end lost 6 bases, the J end lost 1 base, and 9 bases lay between the germline ends. The length of the CDR3 is 13 residues. Germline CDR1 reads MNHNS; CDR2 reads SASEGT. The CDR3 protein is CASRKTVQETQYF. CDR3 nucleotide sequence: TGTGCCAGCAGGAAGACAGTCCAAGAGACCCAGTACTTC.

This chain uses TRBV5-1 with TRBJ2-7; 10 nucleotides align to TRBD1. Germline CDR1 and CDR2: SGHRS and YFSETQ. V shed 4 bases, J shed 5 bases, and the junction held 6 bases outside the gene matches. This CDR3 has 14 residues. As DNA, the CDR3 is TGCGCCAGCAGCCTGACAGGGGGCAGCGACGAGCAGTACTTC. Amino acids: CASSLTGGSDEQYF.

The chain couples TRBV19 to TRBJ2-3; D is unresolved. Per the germline V gene, CDR1 is LNHDA and CDR2 is SQIVND (reference sequence). This CDR3 region has 15 residues. Trimming removed 3 bases from V and 0 bases from J, with 10 bases in between. CDR3 sequence (DNA): TGTGCCAGTAGTATTCAGGCAACTAGCACAGATACGCAGTATTTT. Translating gives CASSIQATSTDTQYF.

This clonotype was counted only a few times. The rearrangement uses TRBV7-3 and TRBJ2-1, with D uncertain. V dropped 3 bases and J dropped 9 bases, with 9 bases sitting between them. Germline CDR1 and CDR2: SGHTA and FQGTGA. This CDR3 has 12 residues. CDR3 sequence (DNA): TGTGCCAGCAGCTTGCCCTGGGGTGAGCAGTTCTTC. Protein: CASSLPWGEQFF.

This clonotype was seen only a few times. The chain uses TRBV27 and TRBJ1-2, with 9 bases aligning to TRBD1. This CDR3 region has 14 residues. Germline values: CDR1 MNHEY, CDR2 SMNVEV (reference sequence). The ends lost 6 bases at V and 7 bases at J; junction bases unmatched: 9. For the CDR3, the DNA is TGTGCCAGCAGCAGTACAGGGGGCCATGGTGGCTACACCTTC. Translated: CASSSTGGHGGYTF.